This TCR beta chain originates from a study of blood T cell repertoires in COVID-19. Authors' methods: By means of reference gene primer amplification, nucleated cell counts were estimated. Method: immunoSEQ multiplex PCR; TCRdb's copy keeps in-frame clones and lacks some. That table supplies the V and J calls and clone size; D and trimming were determined from the DNA. Of more than 300,000 clones detected, approximately 89% appear once; the ten largest clones hold roughly a tenth. The CDR3 has 16 residues. Germline CDR1 is SGHRS and CDR2 is YFSETQ. The V gene end was trimmed by 4 bases and the J gene end by 1 base; junction bases not matched to a gene: 9.

The TCR sequence derives from a woman in her twenties or thirties who had recovered from COVID-19. Sequenced material: PBMCs or T cells enriched from blood (not recorded which). The gene calls are TRBV5-1 and TRBJ1-1, with 8 bases lining up with TRBD1. This chain's CDR3 is CASSPGQGSGNTEAFF. CDR3 nucleotide sequence: TGCGCCAGCAGCCCTGGACAGGGAAGTGGGAACACTGAAGCTTTCTTT. The full variable domain, its missing parts supplied by reference TRBV5-1 and TRBJ1-1, is KAGVTQTPRYLIKTRGQQVTLSCSPISGHRSVSWYQQTPGQGLQFLFEYFSETQRNKGNFPGRFSGRQFSNSRSEMNVSTLELGDSALYLCASSPGQGSGNTEAFFGQGTRLTVV.